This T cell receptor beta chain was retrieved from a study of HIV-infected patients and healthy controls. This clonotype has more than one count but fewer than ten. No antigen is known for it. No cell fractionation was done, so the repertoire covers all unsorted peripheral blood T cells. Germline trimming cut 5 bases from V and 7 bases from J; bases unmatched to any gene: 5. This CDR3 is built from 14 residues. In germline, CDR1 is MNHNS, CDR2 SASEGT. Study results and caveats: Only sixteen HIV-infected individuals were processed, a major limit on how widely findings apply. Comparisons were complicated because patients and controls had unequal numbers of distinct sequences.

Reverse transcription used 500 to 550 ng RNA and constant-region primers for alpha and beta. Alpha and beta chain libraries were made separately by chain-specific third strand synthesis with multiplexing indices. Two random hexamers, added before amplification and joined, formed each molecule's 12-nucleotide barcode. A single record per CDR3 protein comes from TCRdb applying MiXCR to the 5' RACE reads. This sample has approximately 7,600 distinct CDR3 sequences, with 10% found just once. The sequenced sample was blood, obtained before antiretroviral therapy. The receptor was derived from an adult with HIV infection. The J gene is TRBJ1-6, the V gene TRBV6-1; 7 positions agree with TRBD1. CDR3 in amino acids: CASSHRDSNSPLHF. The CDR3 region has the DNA TGTGCCAGCAGTCACCGGGACAGCAATTCACCCCTCCACTTT.